These T cell receptor beta chains were read from a single sample in a study of blood T cell repertoires in COVID-19. Method: immunoSEQ multiplex PCR; TCRdb's copy keeps in-frame clones and lacks some. There are approximately 70,000 clones in the sample; 70% to 90% occur only once, and roughly 3.2% lies in the top ten. Sequencing was performed on peripheral blood. All receptors derive from a woman between 45 and 60 years old with COVID-19, enrolled during active disease. The CDR3 runs from the conserved cysteine through the conserved F or W. A D gene is named only where the DNA matches it firmly. Expanded clones get a size class; other rows say once, few or many, or leave the size out.

TRBD1,-,TRBV5-1,TRBJ1-6,TGCGCCAGCAGCTGGGACAGGCCCATTTCCAATTCACCCCTCCACTTT,CASSWDRPISNSPLHF
-,-,TRBV28,TRBJ2-5,TGTGCCAGCAGTTCCAATCCCCCGAGGGAGACCCAGTACTTC,CASSSNPPRETQYF
TRBD2,-,TRBV11-2,TRBJ2-7,TGTGCCAGCAGCGGGCTAGCGGGAGGAGCAATCTACGAGCAGTACTTC,CASSGLAGGAIYEQYF
-,-,TRBV19,TRBJ1-1,TGTGCCAGTAGTTTTGATTACAACGCTGAAGCTTTCTTT,CASSFDYNAEAFF
TRBD2,-,TRBV19,TRBJ2-2,TGTGCCAGTAGTGATCTAGCGGACCTTGGGGAGCTGTTTTTT,CASSDLADLGELFF
-,-,TRBV27,TRBJ1-5,TGTGCCAGCAGTTTCCCCGGGACGAGGGGGTATCAGCCCCAGCATTTT,CASSFPGTRGYQPQHF
TRBD1,-,TRBV30,TRBJ1-3,TGTGCCTGTCTAGCAGGGGGTCCTGGAAACACCATATATTTT,CACLAGGPGNTIYF
TRBD2,-,TRBV6-1,TRBJ2-5,TGTGCCAGCAGTGCCGGGACTAGCGGGAGTGCTGAGACCCAGTACTTC,CASSAGTSGSAETQYF
-,-,TRBV6-1,TRBJ1-4,TGTGCCAGCAGTGAAATGCGGACTCCTAATGAAAAACTGTTTTTT,CASSEMRTPNEKLFF
TRBD2,-,TRBV3-1/TRBV3-2,TRBJ2-1,TGTGCCAGCAGCCAAGAATCCCCTAGCGGGACCTTCTTCACACAGTTCTTC,CASSQESPSGTFFTQFF
-,-,TRBV3-1/TRBV3-2,TRBJ1-1,TGTGCCAGCAGCCGGAACAGGGTTAACACTGAAGCTTTCTTT,CASSRNRVNTEAFF
-,-,TRBV24-1,TRBJ1-5,TGTGCCACCAGTGACCCAAGGGGGGGGGCGCAGCCCCAGCATTTT,CATSDPRGGAQPQHF
TRBD1,-,TRBV5-6,TRBJ1-2,TGTGCCAGCAGCATACTCACAGGGGCTAACTATGGCTACACCTTC,CASSILTGANYGYTF
-,-,TRBV28,TRBJ1-1,TGTGCCAGCAGTTTGCCCGGGACATGGACTGAAGCTTTCTTT,CASSLPGTWTEAFF
-,few,TRBV6-7,TRBJ2-7,TGTGCCAGCAGTTCTATTGAACCGGCCGAAATAGCGGCTTCTCTTTACGAGCAGTACTTC,CASSSIEPAEIAASLYEQYF
-,-,TRBV7-2,TRBJ2-3,TGTGCCAGCAACTTTGGCGGCCTTGGGGATACGCAGTATTTT,CASNFGGLGDTQYF
TRBD2,-,TRBV5-1,TRBJ2-3,TGCGCCAGCAGCCCGGGGACTAGAATGGAAGATACGCAGTATTTT,CASSPGTRMEDTQYF
TRBD1,-,TRBV19,TRBJ1-5,TGTGCCAGTAGCACGGGACAGGGAAGTGCGAGCAATCAGCCCCAGCATTTT,CASSTGQGSASNQPQHF
TRBD2,-,TRBV5-4,TRBJ2-3,TGTGCCAGCAGCCGGCTTGGAGCGGGAGGGCCAGGAGATACGCAGTATTTT,CASSRLGAGGPGDTQYF
TRBD2,-,TRBV7-2,TRBJ2-1,TGTGCCAGCAGCATAGCGGGAGTAGCCTACAATGAGCAGTTCTTC,CASSIAGVAYNEQFF
TRBD1,-,TRBV28,TRBJ2-7,TGTGCCAGCAGTTTCTACAGGGGACCCTACGAGCAGTACTTC,CASSFYRGPYEQYF
-,-,TRBV30,TRBJ1-5,TGTGGTTTCTCCGGGGGGGGCATAATACATTTT,CGFSGGGIIHF
-,-,TRBV29-1,TRBJ2-5,TGCAGCGTGAGGAGTGGGACCCAGTACTTC,CSVRSGTQYF